What follows describes a single T cell receptor beta chain. The sample is drawn from a study of shared clonotypes between healthy human individuals. Study-wide context: Used for every donor were three CD4 naive, three CD4 memory, two CD8 naive and one CD8 memory plate.

This CDR3 has 16 amino acids. V lost 0 bases to trimming and J lost 2 bases; unmatched junction nucleotides: 5. Germline-derived CDR1 and CDR2 are SNHLY and FYNNEI. Samples underwent the assay at deep level. Per sorted-subset replicate PCR, input was about 180 ng DNA, representing tens of thousands of T cell genomes. Repertoires were generated with immunoSEQ multiplex PCR, while TCRdb's copy carries only in-frame clones and drops some. The profile shows about 2.1 million clones, just under 95% of them singletons. As defined, naive CD8 cells were CD45RO-negative and positively selected for CCR7, with terminally differentiated effector memory CD45RA+ cells excluded. Only Caucasian adults living in Nashville, Tennessee made up the donor group.

The sequence derives from a man aged 18 to 29 in good health. Some clones in this sample may be carry-over from other donors' samples. The rearrangement links TRBV2 to TRBJ2-3, with TRBD2 matching 7 bases. Sequenced: naive CD8+ T cells from PBMCs. DNA for the CDR3: TGTGCCAGCAGTGAAGCGGCCGGGAGGTACACAGATACGCAGTATTTT. Translated, it gives CASSEAAGRYTDTQYF. The full variable domain, with the rest looked up from reference TRBV2 and TRBJ2-3, is EPEVTQTPSHQVTQMGQEVILRCVPISNHLYFYWYRQILGQKVEFLVSFYNNEISEKSEIFDDQFSVERPDGSNFTLKIRSTKLEDSAMYFCASSEAAGRYTDTQYFGPGTRLTVL.